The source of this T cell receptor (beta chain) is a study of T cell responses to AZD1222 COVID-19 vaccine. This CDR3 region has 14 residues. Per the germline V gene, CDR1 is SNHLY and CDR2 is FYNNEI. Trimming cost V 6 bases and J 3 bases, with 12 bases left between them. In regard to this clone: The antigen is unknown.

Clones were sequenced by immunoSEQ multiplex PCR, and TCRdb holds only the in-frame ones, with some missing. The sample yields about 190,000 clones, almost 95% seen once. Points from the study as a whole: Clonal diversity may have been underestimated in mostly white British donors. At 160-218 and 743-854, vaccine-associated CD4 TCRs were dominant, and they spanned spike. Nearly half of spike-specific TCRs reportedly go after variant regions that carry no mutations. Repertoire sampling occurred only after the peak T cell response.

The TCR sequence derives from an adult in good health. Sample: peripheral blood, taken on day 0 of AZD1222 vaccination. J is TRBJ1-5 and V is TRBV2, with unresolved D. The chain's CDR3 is CASRAVQANQPQHF. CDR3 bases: TGTGCCAGCAGGGCCGTGCAAGCCAATCAGCCCCAGCATTTT.